Below, 26 T cell receptor beta chains from the same sample are listed, as sequenced in a study of shared clonotypes between healthy human individuals. The naive CD8 population came from CD45RO-negative cells selected for CCR7, without terminally differentiated effector memory CD45RA+ cells. Method: immunoSEQ multiplex PCR; TCRdb's copy keeps in-frame clones and lacks some. Found here are hundreds of thousands of clones, roughly 95% of them singletons; the top ten hold roughly 0.12%. Specimen: naive CD8+ T cells sorted from blood. The source of these receptors is a woman aged 30 to 39 in good health.

The gene calls are TRBV25-1 and TRBJ2-5; D could derive from TRBD1 or TRBD2 (5 bases each). V was clipped by 0 bases and J by 1 base, with 6 bases between them. This CDR3 is built from 14 residues. Germline V gene lookup returns CDR1 MGHDK and CDR2 SYGVNS. CDR3 DNA: TGTGCCAGCAGTGAATATGGGGGCCAAGAGACCCAGTACTTC. It specifies CASSEYGGQETQYF.

The chain is built from TRBV5-8 and TRBJ2-5; a possible D gene is TRBD1 (6 bases). Germline assignment: CDR1 SGHTS and CDR2 YDEGEE. The CDR3 has 15 residues. Trimming removed 9 bases at V and 3 bases at J, with 21 bases between. CDR3 in DNA: TGTGCCACCTCGGGGACACAAAGGTCCGAAGAGACCCAGTACTTC. This gives the protein CATSGTQRSEETQYF.

Of note for this clone: Other DNA sequences in the sample encode the same CDR3. The chain recombines TRBV27 with TRBJ1-5; 10 bases agree with TRBD1. CDR3 size: 14 residues. Germline trimming cut 5 bases from V and 5 bases from J; bases unmatched to any gene: 3. Germline V CDR1 and CDR2: MNHEY, SMNVEV (reference sequence). In DNA form, the CDR3 reads TGTGCCAGCAGTCGGGACAGGGGATATCAGCCCCAGCATTTT. Amino acids: CASSRDRGYQPQHF.

Comments on this clone: Distinct nucleotide sequences in the sample also encode this CDR3. The CDR3 reads CASSVDGVSTDTQYF. In DNA form, the CDR3 reads TGTGCCAGCAGCGTAGATGGGGTTAGCACAGATACGCAGTATTTT. The rearrangement uses TRBV9 and TRBJ2-3; D ambiguous. Deletions cut 0 bases from V and 0 bases from J, with 8 bases between. The CDR3 is 15 amino acids. Germline assignment: CDR1 SGDLS and CDR2 YYNGEE.

J is TRBJ1-1 and V is TRBV19; D uncertain. The germline CDR1 and CDR2 sequences are LNHDA and SQIVND (reference sequence). With 8 bases removed from V and 1 base from J, the gap between germline ends came to 11 bases. The CDR3 is 13 residues long. The CDR3 DNA reads as TGTGCCAGTTCATTTCCCCAGAACACTGAAGCTTTCTTT. Translation: CASSFPQNTEAFF.

This chain connects TRBV28 to TRBJ2-7; unclear D gene. The CDR3 has 16 residues. Looked up from germline, CDR1 is MDHEN and CDR2 is SYDVKM. The V and J ends lost 3 bases and 1 base respectively, with 16 bases between them. For the CDR3, the DNA is TGTGCCAGCAGTTTCGGCAGTGGGGTATTTTCCTACGAGCAGTACTTC. Translated: CASSFGSGVFSYEQYF.

The chain couples TRBV11-2 to TRBJ2-1; the match to TRBD1 covers 8 bases. The CDR3 runs 17 residues. J was trimmed by 3 bases and V by 2 bases; bases with no gene match: 9. The germline V gene encodes CDR1 SGHAT and CDR2 FQNNGV. CDR3 nucleotides: TGTGCCAGCAGCTTAAACGTGTTTGACAGGGGCTACAATGAGCAGTTCTTC. It is translated as CASSLNVFDRGYNEQFF.

The rearrangement links TRBV5-4 to TRBJ2-7, with TRBD1 matching over 7 bases. This CDR3 is 14 amino acids long. Per the germline V gene, CDR1 is SGHNT and CDR2 is YYREEE (reference sequence). The trim removed 2 bases at V and 6 bases at J, leaving 8 bases unmatched. The CDR3 DNA reads TGTGCCAGCAGCTTAGACCGGGACAGCCTCGAGCAGTACTTC. As protein: CASSLDRDSLEQYF. The full variable domain, with the rest looked up from reference TRBV5-4 and TRBJ2-7, is ETGVTQSPTHLIKTRGQQVTLRCSSQSGHNTVSWYQQALGQGPQFIFQYYREEENGRGNFPPRFSGLQFPNYSSELNVNALELDDSALYLCASSLDRDSLEQYFGPGTRLTVT.

The CDR3 here is CASSYSRDAAQYF. The DNA of the CDR3 is TGTGCCAGCAGTTACTCCCGGGACGCCGCGCAGTATTTT. The chain couples TRBV6-5 to TRBJ2-3; D possibly uses TRBD1 or TRBD2 (5 bases each). The CDR3 totals 13 residues. Trimming cost V 0 bases and J 10 bases, with 11 bases left between them. The germline gives CDR1 MNHEY, CDR2 SVGAGI.

The chain couples TRBV9 to TRBJ2-5; tentatively, D is TRBD2 (7 bases). Trimming removed 3 bases from V and 5 bases from J, with 17 bases in between. This CDR3 is built from 15 residues. Looked up from germline, CDR1 is SGDLS and CDR2 is YYNGEE. The CDR3 nucleotides read TGTGCCAGCAGCGAGGGGGAGGGTATTCGGGAGACCCAGTACTTC. This codes for CASSEGEGIRETQYF.

CDR3 sequence (DNA): TGTGCCAGCAGTTTATCCCACGAGCAGTACTTC. Encoded protein: CASSLSHEQYF. This sequence joins TRBV28 and TRBJ2-7; D is uncertain. The V end lost 1 base, the J end lost 5 bases, and 3 bases lay between the germline ends. The germline V gene encodes CDR1 MDHEN and CDR2 SYDVKM. This CDR3 has 11 amino acids.

CDR3 residues: CASSYYPGEGAGGYTF. The CDR3 coding sequence is TGTGCCAGCAGTTACTACCCGGGGGAGGGGGCGGGTGGCTACACCTTC. V and J are TRBV6-5 and TRBJ1-2, with 7 bases fitting TRBD1. Trimming took 1 base from V and 7 from J; bases not matched to a gene: 12. The CDR3 runs to 16 residues. Germline lookup yields CDR1 MNHEY and CDR2 SVGAGI.

V and J are TRBV19 and TRBJ2-1; tentatively, D is TRBD1 or TRBD2 (5 bases each). Deletions cut 1 base from V and 2 bases from J, with 9 bases between. This CDR3 comprises 15 residues. CDR1 and CDR2 from the germline V gene are LNHDA and SQIVND (reference sequence). Written as DNA, the CDR3 is TGTGCCAGTAGTATAGGGGGGAGCCCCTACAATGAGCAGTTCTTC. Translating gives CASSIGGSPYNEQFF.

V gene TRBV28 combines with J gene TRBJ2-7; D gene ambiguous. The V gene's germline CDR1 is MDHEN and CDR2 SYDVKM. The CDR3 has 12 amino acids. V was shortened by 6 bases and J by 0 bases, with 6 bases between the two germline ends. CDR3 sequence (DNA): TGTGCCAGCAGCACCGGCTCCTACGAGCAGTACTTC. Amino acid sequence: CASSTGSYEQYF.

This chain connects TRBV29-1 to TRBJ2-7; 10 nucleotides align to TRBD2. Unmatched junction bases numbered 7, after V lost 6 bases and J lost 5 bases. Germline-derived CDR1 and CDR2 are SQVTM and ANQGSEA. The CDR3 runs 13 residues. As DNA, the CDR3 is TGCAGCGTATGGACTAGCGGTGGCCACGAGCAGTACTTC. Amino acids: CSVWTSGGHEQYF.

J is TRBJ2-7 and V is TRBV13; 14 nucleotides line up with TRBD2. With 2 bases clipped from V and 2 bases from J, the junction kept 8 bases outside the gene matches. Germline-derived CDR1 and CDR2 are PRHDT and FYEKMQ (reference sequence). The CDR3 is 18 residues long. CDR3 protein: CASSLWGTSGSVAYEQYF. In DNA, the CDR3 is TGTGCCAGCAGCTTATGGGGGACTAGCGGGAGTGTGGCCTACGAGCAGTACTTC. Variable domain in full (rest from reference TRBV13 and TRBJ2-7): AAGVIQSPRHLIKEKRETATLKCYPIPRHDTVYWYQQGPGQDPQFLISFYEKMQSDKGSIPDRFSAQQFSDYHSELNMSSLELGDSALYFCASSLWGTSGSVAYEQYFGPGTRLTVT.

The chain is built from TRBV5-1 and TRBJ2-7; unclear D gene. This CDR3 has 13 amino acids. From germline, CDR1 is SGHRS and CDR2 YFSETQ. V was clipped by 0 bases and J by 6 bases, with 10 bases between them. The DNA of the CDR3 is TGCGCCAGCAGCTTGGACTCCGGGCTCGAGCAGTACTTC. It codes for CASSLDSGLEQYF.

The rearrangement links TRBV19 to TRBJ2-3; possibly TRBD2 for D (6 bases). From germline, CDR1 is LNHDA and CDR2 SQIVND (reference sequence). This CDR3 contains 15 residues. The germline V and J ends were trimmed by 10 bases and 2 bases, with 19 bases remaining between them. This CDR3 is CATQGGAASTDTQYF. The CDR3 DNA sequence: TGTGCCACCCAAGGCGGGGCAGCGTCCACAGATACGCAGTATTTT.

The chain employs TRBV4-1 and TRBJ1-1, with TRBD1 as a possible D gene (6 bases). Trimming stripped 4 bases from V and 6 bases from J, with 12 bases between. This CDR3 comprises 13 residues. Germline loops: CDR1 MGHRA, CDR2 YSYEKL. CDR3 sequence: CASSPRTAAEAFF. Here the CDR3 DNA reads TGCGCCAGCAGCCCCAGGACAGCAGCTGAAGCTTTCTTT.

The chain employs TRBV19 and TRBJ1-3, with unresolved D. The V end was cut by 5 bases, the J end by 0 bases, with 20 bases between. CDR3 length equals 18 residues. Germline V gene sequence: CDR1 LNHDA, CDR2 SQIVND (reference sequence). The CDR3 is CASSSQGFGMLSGNTIYF. The CDR3 DNA follows: TGTGCCAGTAGTTCCCAAGGTTTTGGGATGCTCTCTGGAAACACCATATATTTT.

The chain uses TRBV25-1 and TRBJ2-3, with D possibly TRBD2 on 5 matching bases. This CDR3 spans 18 amino acids. V lost 0 bases and J lost 6, with 22 bases in between. CDR1 MGHDK and CDR2 SYGVNS come from the germline V gene. The chain's CDR3 is CASSEYEGVKLPGDTQYF. The CDR3, as DNA: TGTGCCAGCAGTGAATATGAGGGAGTGAAGCTTCCTGGGGATACGCAGTATTTT.

This chain joins TRBV28 and TRBJ2-7; D could derive from TRBD1 or TRBD2 (5 bases each). Trimming stripped 3 bases from V and 5 bases from J, with 8 bases between. Per the germline V gene, CDR1 is MDHEN and CDR2 is SYDVKM. The CDR3 is made up of 12 amino acids. The CDR3 here is CASSFVGDEQYF. The CDR3 DNA follows: TGTGCCAGCAGTTTCGTGGGGGACGAGCAGTACTTC.

As to this clone: This CDR3 is also generated by other DNA sequences in the sample. The chain couples TRBV2 to TRBJ2-7; the D gene is possibly TRBD1 (6 bases). This CDR3 contains 12 residues. V was clipped by 9 bases and J by 2 bases, with 11 bases between them. Germline V gene data show CDR1 as SNHLY and CDR2 as FYNNEI. Written as DNA, the CDR3 is TGTGCCAGTTCAGGGGACCCCTACGAGCAGTACTTC. Its translation: CASSGDPYEQYF.

V usage is TRBV11-2 and J usage is TRBJ2-7; TRBD1 matches 7 bases. Germline loops: CDR1 SGHAT, CDR2 FQNNGV. CDR3 length equals 14 residues. Unmatched junction bases numbered 7, after V lost 5 bases and J lost 3 bases. Written as DNA, the CDR3 is TGTGCCAGCAGCAACTGGGACAGCCACTACGAGCAGTACTTC. It translates to CASSNWDSHYEQYF.

This chain links TRBV10-1 with TRBJ2-5; D ambiguous. Between the trimmed V and J ends, which lost 3 bases and 5 bases, there was a span of 10 bases. CDR1 WNHNN and CDR2 SYGVQD come from the germline V gene (reference sequence). The CDR3 spans 13 residues. CDR3 nucleotide sequence: TGCGCCAGCAGTGAAGGCCCGGGCGAGACCCAGTACTTC. As protein: CASSEGPGETQYF.

This rearrangement joins TRBV29-1 to TRBJ2-5; maybe TRBD2 (6 bases). This CDR3 contains 13 residues. Germline CDR1 and CDR2: SQVTM and ANQGSEA. The V end lost 3 bases, the J end lost 3 bases, and 11 bases lay between the germline ends. The CDR3 protein is CSVETRYEETQYF. In nucleotides, the CDR3 is TGCAGCGTTGAGACTAGGTATGAAGAGACCCAGTACTTC.